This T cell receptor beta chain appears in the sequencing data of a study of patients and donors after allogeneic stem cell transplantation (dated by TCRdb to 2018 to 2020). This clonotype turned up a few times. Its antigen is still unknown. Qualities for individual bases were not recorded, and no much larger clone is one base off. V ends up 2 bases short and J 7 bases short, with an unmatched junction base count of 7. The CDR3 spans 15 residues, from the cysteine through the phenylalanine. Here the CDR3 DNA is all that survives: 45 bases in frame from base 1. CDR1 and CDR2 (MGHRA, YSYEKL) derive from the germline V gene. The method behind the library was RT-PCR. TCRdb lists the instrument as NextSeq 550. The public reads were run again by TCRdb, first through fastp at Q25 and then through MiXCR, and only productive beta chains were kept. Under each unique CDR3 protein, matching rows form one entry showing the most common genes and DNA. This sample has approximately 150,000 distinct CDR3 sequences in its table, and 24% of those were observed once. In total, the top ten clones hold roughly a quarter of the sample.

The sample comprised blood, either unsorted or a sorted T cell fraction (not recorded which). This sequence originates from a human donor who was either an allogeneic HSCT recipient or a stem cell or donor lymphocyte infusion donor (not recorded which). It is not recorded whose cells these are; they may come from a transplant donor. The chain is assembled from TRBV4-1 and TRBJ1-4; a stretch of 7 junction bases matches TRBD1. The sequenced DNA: TGCGCCAGCAGCCAACCCGCGACAGGGTTTGAAAAACTGTTTTTT. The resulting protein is CASSQPATGFEKLFF.